This TCR beta chain appears in the sequencing data of a study of beta chain features in type 1 diabetes. Every donor provided one heparinised blood draw, which averaged approximately 100 mL. Naive, central memory, regulatory and stem cell-like memory cells within the CD4+ compartment were sorted using CD45RO/CCR7/CD25/CD127/CD95/CD27. In regard to this clone: The target antigen is unknown.

Findings of the study overall: Shorter TCRB CDR3s, moderately but significantly so, were found in Type 1 diabetes patients in all four CD4+ subsets. Overrepresentation of cells with high TCR expression could result from cDNA sequencing. Sampled from patients, naive, central memory and Treg TCRB repertoires appeared more similar than those sampled from healthy donors.

The sequenced template was cDNA made from the entire isolated RNA. The repertoire was sequenced with immunoSEQ multiplex PCR; TCRdb's copy has only in-frame clones and lacks some. The sample records 100,000 to 150,000 clones, around a sixth being singletons. V was shortened by 3 bases and J by 7 bases, with 16 bases between the two germline ends. CDR1 LNHDA and CDR2 SQIVND come from the germline V gene (reference sequence). The CDR3 runs to 15 residues. The source is a man between 18 and 35 years old with type 1 diabetes. Sequencing was done on a sample of central memory CD4+ T cells from blood. V is TRBV19 and J is TRBJ2-1; weak D call: TRBD1 (5 bases). CDR3 bases: TGTGCCAGTAGTATGACGCAGGGCAGTGGAAATGAGCAGTTCTTC. This translates into CASSMTQGSGNEQFF.